This entry lists 18 T cell receptor beta chains sequenced from one sample in a study of cytomegalovirus exposure and HLA in healthy donors. Profiled with immunoSEQ multiplex PCR; TCRdb holds only in-frame clones, not every one. The repertoire includes 250,000 or so clones, over 75% of them detected once, and 12% sits in the top ten. The sample was PBMCs. The receptor set was obtained from a man between 18 and 29 years old in good health and CMV-seropositive.

This clone was seen once. This chain connects TRBV20-1 to TRBJ2-1; D could derive from TRBD1 or TRBD2 (6 bases each). The length of the CDR3 is 11 residues. Germline V gene lookup returns CDR1 DFQATT and CDR2 SNEGSKA (reference sequence). V lost 3 bases and J lost 8, with 8 bases in between. CDR3 in amino acids: CSASGGHEQFF. In nucleotides, the CDR3 is TGCAGTGCTAGCGGGGGCCATGAGCAGTTCTTC.

The chain employs TRBV6-5 and TRBJ1-2; D not resolved. Germline V CDR1 and CDR2: MNHEY, SVGAGI. This CDR3 is 14 amino acids long. V dropped 2 bases and J dropped 3 bases, with 10 bases sitting between them. CDR3 in amino acids: CASSYGQAYYGYTF. DNA of the CDR3: TGTGCCAGCAGTTACGGGCAGGCTTACTATGGCTACACCTTC.

This chain uses TRBV4-1 with TRBJ2-5, with TRBD1 matching 8 bases. Germline lookup yields CDR1 MGHRA and CDR2 YSYEKL. This CDR3 is 15 amino acids long. Trimming removed 1 base from V and 4 bases from J; junction bases left unmatched: 5. CDR3 nucleotide sequence: TGCGCCAGCAGCCAAGTCCTCAGGGGGCTAGAGACCCAGTACTTC. Amino acid sequence: CASSQVLRGLETQYF.

This chain connects TRBV7-6 to TRBJ2-7, with D tentatively TRBD1 or TRBD2 (5 bases each). The V end was cut by 1 base, the J end by 0 bases, with 16 bases between. This CDR3 is built from 17 residues. CDR1 SGHVS and CDR2 FNYEAQ come from the germline V gene. The CDR3 sequence is CASSLVGPGASSYEQYF. The CDR3 bases are TGTGCCAGCAGCTTAGTAGGCCCCGGGGCTAGCTCCTACGAGCAGTACTTC. The whole variable domain, filled in from reference TRBV7-6 and TRBJ2-7, reads GAGVSQSPRYKVTKRGQDVALRCDPISGHVSLYWYRQALGQGPEFLTYFNYEAQQDKSGLPNDRFSAERPEGSISTLTIQRTEQRDSAMYRCASSLVGPGASSYEQYFGPGTRLTVT.

The sample holds a few counts of this clone. The chain couples TRBV5-6 to TRBJ1-2; D gene ambiguous. Germline V gives CDR1 SGHDT, CDR2 YYEEEE. The germline V and J ends were trimmed by 2 bases and 7 bases, with 12 bases remaining between them. This CDR3 has 13 residues. CDR3 residues: CASSFDRQGGYTF. The CDR3 DNA reads TGTGCCAGCAGCTTCGATAGGCAAGGTGGCTACACCTTC. Variable domain in full (rest from reference TRBV5-6 and TRBJ1-2): DAGVTQSPTHLIKTRGQQVTLRCSPKSGHDTVSWYQQALGQGPQFIFQYYEEEERQRGNFPDRFSGHQFPNYSSELNVNALLLGDSALYLCASSFDRQGGYTFGSGTRLTVV.

The rearrangement links TRBV11-2 to TRBJ2-1; 9 bases align to TRBD2. The CDR3 extends over 14 amino acids. CDR1 and CDR2 from the germline V gene are SGHAT and FQNNGV. Unmatched junction bases numbered 2, after V lost 2 bases and J lost 6 bases. This chain's CDR3 is CASSLTSGSNEQFF. CDR3 nucleotide sequence: TGTGCCAGCAGCTTAACTAGCGGGTCCAATGAGCAGTTCTTC.

The V and J genes are TRBV4-1 and TRBJ2-2; TRBD2 matches 9 bases. V gave up 4 bases and J gave up 5 bases; unmatched junction bases: 11. CDR1 and CDR2 from the germline V gene are MGHRA and YSYEKL. The CDR3 totals 17 residues. The CDR3 DNA sequence: TGCGCCAGCAGCCTGGGAGTAGCGGGAGTCTCTACCGGGGAGCTGTTTTTT. It codes for CASSLGVAGVSTGELFF.

V gene TRBV7-9 combines with J gene TRBJ1-5; TRBD1 agrees at 7 bases. With V trimmed by 2 bases and J by 7 bases, 5 bases remained unmatched. Germline assignment: CDR1 SEHNR and CDR2 FQNEAQ (reference sequence). The CDR3 sequence is 14 residues long. The CDR3 loop is CASSLTGEGQPQHF. The CDR3 nucleotides read TGTGCCAGCAGCTTAACAGGGGAGGGGCAGCCCCAGCATTTT.

This clone appeared a single time. J is TRBJ2-2 and V is TRBV27; D is perhaps TRBD2 (6 bases). This CDR3 spans 17 amino acids. The germline V gene encodes CDR1 MNHEY and CDR2 SMNVEV (reference sequence). The V end lost 0 bases, the J end lost 4 bases, and 15 bases lay between the germline ends. The CDR3 sequence is CASSLSRKGRTTGELFF. CDR3 bases: TGTGCCAGCAGTTTATCGAGGAAGGGGAGGACCACCGGGGAGCTGTTTTTT.

The chain couples TRBV27 to TRBJ1-5; D unresolved. The CDR3 length is 16 residues. The V end was cut by 5 bases, the J end by 0 bases, with 14 bases between. Germline assignment: CDR1 MNHEY and CDR2 SMNVEV (reference sequence). The CDR3 region has the DNA TGTGCCAGCAGTCCGGCCACGGTGTATAGCAATCAGCCCCAGCATTTT. Residues: CASSPATVYSNQPQHF.

J is TRBJ1-2 and V is TRBV19; D is possibly TRBD1 (6 bases). The CDR3 runs to 15 residues. The germline V and J ends were trimmed by 3 bases and 0 bases, with 11 bases remaining between them. CDR1 is LNHDA and CDR2 is SQIVND in the germline V gene (reference sequence). The CDR3 protein is CASSIVQGPNYGYTF. The CDR3 DNA sequence: TGTGCCAGTAGTATCGTACAGGGACCTAACTATGGCTACACCTTC.

The rearrangement links TRBV9 to TRBJ1-5; a possible D gene is TRBD1 (5 bases). The V gene's germline CDR1 is SGDLS and CDR2 YYNGEE. Trimming stripped 4 bases from V and 7 bases from J, with 15 bases between. This CDR3 is built from 14 residues. CDR3 nucleotides: TGTGCCAGCAGCCCCGGACACACTCAACAGCCCCAGCATTTT. This gives the protein CASSPGHTQQPQHF.

Comments on this clone: This sample also contains other DNA sequences that code for the same CDR3. The chain has TRBV7-9 and TRBJ2-1; D gene unclear. The germline V gene has CDR1 SEHNR and CDR2 FQNEAQ (reference sequence). V was trimmed by 1 base and J by 7 bases, leaving 2 bases between them. The CDR3 is made up of 11 amino acids. The CDR3 nucleotides are TGTGCCAGCAGCTTAGATAATGAGCAGTTCTTC. It encodes CASSLDNEQFF.

The genes are TRBV7-8 and TRBJ2-7; the D gene is possibly TRBD1 (5 bases). CDR1 is SGHVS and CDR2 is FQNEAQ in the germline V gene. The germline V and J ends were trimmed by 2 bases and 4 bases, with 15 bases remaining between them. CDR3 size: 15 residues. DNA for the CDR3: TGTGCCAGCAGCTTAAGGGCAGGGAACGATTACGAGCAGTACTTC. It specifies CASSLRAGNDYEQYF.

The CDR3 loop reads CASSLQGAGNTIYF. In nucleotides, the CDR3 is TGTGCCAGCAGTTTACAGGGGGCTGGAAACACCATATATTTT. This rearrangement joins TRBV27 to TRBJ1-3; 7 bases fit TRBD1. Germline V lookup: CDR1 MNHEY, CDR2 SMNVEV (reference sequence). Trimming cost V 2 bases and J 2 bases; bases outside gene matches: 0. This CDR3 contains 14 residues.

This CDR3 is CASSQDGREGETQYF. The CDR3, as DNA: TGTGCCAGCAGCCAAGACGGGAGGGAGGGAGAGACCCAGTACTTC. The chain is built from TRBV14 and TRBJ2-5, with TRBD2 matching over 8 bases. V dropped 0 bases and J dropped 4; count of bases not matched to a gene: 4. Germline CDR1 and CDR2: SGHDN and FVKESK. The CDR3 has 15 residues.

V is TRBV5-4 and J is TRBJ2-3; 13 bases line up with TRBD2. V was clipped by 4 bases and J by 0 bases; unmatched bases: 5. The CDR3 covers 17 residues. Germline CDR1 reads SGHNT; CDR2 reads YYREEE (reference sequence). CDR3 nucleotides: TGTGCCAGCAGCCCGGGGACTAGCGGGAAGAGCACAGATACGCAGTATTTT. It translates to CASSPGTSGKSTDTQYF. Looking up the rest from reference TRBV5-4 and TRBJ2-3 gives the full variable domain: ETGVTQSPTHLIKTRGQQVTLRCSSQSGHNTVSWYQQALGQGPQFIFQYYREEENGRGNFPPRFSGLQFPNYSSELNVNALELDDSALYLCASSPGTSGKSTDTQYFGPGTRLTVL.

Concerning this clone: The same CDR3 also results from other DNA sequences found in this sample. This sequence joins TRBV27 and TRBJ2-2; D is unresolved. The V end was cut by 5 bases, the J end by 2 bases, with 3 bases between. The V gene's germline CDR1 is MNHEY and CDR2 SMNVEV (reference sequence). The CDR3 spans 12 residues. The CDR3 is CASSLNTGELFF. The CDR3 DNA is TGTGCCAGCAGTCTAAACACCGGGGAGCTGTTTTTT.